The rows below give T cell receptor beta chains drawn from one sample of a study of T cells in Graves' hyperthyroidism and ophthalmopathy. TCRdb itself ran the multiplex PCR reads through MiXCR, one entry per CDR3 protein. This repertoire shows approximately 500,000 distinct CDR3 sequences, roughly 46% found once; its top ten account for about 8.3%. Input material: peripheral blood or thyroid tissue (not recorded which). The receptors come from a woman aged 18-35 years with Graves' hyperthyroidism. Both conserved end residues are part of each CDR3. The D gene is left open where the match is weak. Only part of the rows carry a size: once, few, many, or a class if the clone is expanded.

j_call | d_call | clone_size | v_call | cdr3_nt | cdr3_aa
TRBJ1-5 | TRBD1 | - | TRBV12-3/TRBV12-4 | TGTGCCAGCAGTTTACCTGCCGAGACAGGGGGGAATCAGCCCCAGCATTTT | CASSLPAETGGNQPQHF
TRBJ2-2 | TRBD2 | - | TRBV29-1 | TGCAGCGTTGAAGGGGGACTAGCGAACACCGGGGAGCTGTACTTC | CSVEGGLANTGELYF
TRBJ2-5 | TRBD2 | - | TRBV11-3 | TGTGCCAGCAGCTTGGACCCGGGAGGCCAAGAGACCCAGTACTTC | CASSLDPGGQETQYF
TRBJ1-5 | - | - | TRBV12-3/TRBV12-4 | TGTGCCAGCACCAAAGGGGGGACACTGGATAGCAATCAGCCCCAGCATTTT | CASTKGGTLDSNQPQHF
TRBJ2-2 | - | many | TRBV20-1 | TGCAGTGCTTACAGGGGGGGTACGCTGTTTTTT | CSAYRGGTLFF
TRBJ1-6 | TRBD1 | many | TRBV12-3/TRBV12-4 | TGTGCCAGCAGGTCCGGGACAGTATTTCAACCCCTCCACTTT | CASRSGTVFQPLHF
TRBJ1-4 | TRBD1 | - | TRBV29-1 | TGCAGCTTTTGGGACAGGGTTAATGAAAAACTGTTTTTT | CSFWDRVNEKLFF
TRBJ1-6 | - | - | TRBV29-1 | TGCAGCTTGTTGGCGACCGGGGATTCACCCCTCCACTTT | CSLLATGDSPLHF
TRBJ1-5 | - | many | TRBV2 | TGTGCCAGCAGAGGCACAGGGTCCGGGCGCAATCAGCCCCAGCATTTT | CASRGTGSGRNQPQHF
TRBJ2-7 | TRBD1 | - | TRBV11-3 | TGTGCCAGCAGTTCTCCGGGACAGGGAGGCCACGAGCAGTACTTC | CASSSPGQGGHEQYF
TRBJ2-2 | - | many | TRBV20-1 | TGCAGTGCTAGGGCTAACACCGGGGAGCTGTTTTTT | CSARANTGELFF
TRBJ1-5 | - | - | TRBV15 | TGTGCCACCAGCAGAGACGGCGGTCAATCCTACGAGCATTTT | CATSRDGGQSYEHF
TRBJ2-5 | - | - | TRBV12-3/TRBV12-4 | TGTGCCAGCAGTTCCCCACGCCGACAGGAGACCCAGTACTTC | CASSSPRRQETQYF
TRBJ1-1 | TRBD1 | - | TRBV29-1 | TGCAGCGTTCAACAGGGGGCGGACACTGAAGCTTTCTTT | CSVQQGADTEAFF
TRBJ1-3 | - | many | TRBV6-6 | TGTGCCAGCAGTGACGTGAGGAAACACGCTCGCGACACCATATATTTT | CASSDVRKHARDTIYF
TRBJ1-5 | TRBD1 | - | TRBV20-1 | TGCAGTGCTAGAGGGGACAGGGCGAATCAGCCCCAGCATTTT | CSARGDRANQPQHF
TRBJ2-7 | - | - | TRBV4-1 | TGCGCCAGCAGCCACTCCTACGGGCAGTACTTC | CASSHSYGQYF
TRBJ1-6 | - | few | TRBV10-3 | TGTGCCATCGCTTCACCCCTCCACTTT | CAIASPLHF
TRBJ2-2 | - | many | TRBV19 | TGTGCCAGTAGTCCCGGGACATTGAACACCGGGGAGCTGTTTTTT | CASSPGTLNTGELFF
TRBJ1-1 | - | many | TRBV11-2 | TGTGCCAGCAGCTTAGTTAACGGGAACACTGAAGCTTTCTTT | CASSLVNGNTEAFF
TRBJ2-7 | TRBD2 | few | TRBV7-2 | TGTGCCAGCAGCAGACGGGGACTATCGGACGAGCAGTACTTC | CASSRRGLSDEQYF
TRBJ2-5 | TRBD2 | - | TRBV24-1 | TGTGCCACCAGTGACTCATGGACTAGCGGCCAAGAGACCCAGTACTTC | CATSDSWTSGQETQYF
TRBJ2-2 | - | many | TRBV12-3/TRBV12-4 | TGTGCCAGCAGTTTGGAGACCTTCACCGGGGAGCTGTTTTTT | CASSLETFTGELFF
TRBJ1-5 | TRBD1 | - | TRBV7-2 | TGTGCCAGCAGTCGGGACAGTAGGCTTTCACCCCAGCATTTT | CASSRDSRLSPQHF
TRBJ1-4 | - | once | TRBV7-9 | TGTGCCAGCAGAAGGACTAGCGGGAGCGGAAATGAAAAACTGTTTTTT | CASRRTSGSGNEKLFF
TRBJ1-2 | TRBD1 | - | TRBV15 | TGTGCCACCAGCAGCCAAGGCGCGCAGGGGGCAAACTATGGCTACACCTTC | CATSSQGAQGANYGYTF
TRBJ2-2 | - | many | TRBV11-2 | TGTGCCAGCAGCTTACTTCCAAGCAGAACCGGGGAGCTGTTTTTT | CASSLLPSRTGELFF
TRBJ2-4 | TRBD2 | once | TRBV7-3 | TGTGCCAGCAGCTTAAAGGGACGGGGCGGGGGAAACATTCAGTACTTC | CASSLKGRGGGNIQYF
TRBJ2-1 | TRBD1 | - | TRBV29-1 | TGCAGCGTTGAGGGTGGGACAGGTTACAATGAGCAGTTCTTC | CSVEGGTGYNEQFF
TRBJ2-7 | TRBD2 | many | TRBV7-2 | TGTGCCAGCAGCTTAGACGGACTAGCGGCAGAGTCCTACGAGCAGTACTTC | CASSLDGLAAESYEQYF
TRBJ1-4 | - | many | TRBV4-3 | TGCGCCAGCAGCCAAGATGACAGGACTAATGAAAAACTGTTTTTT | CASSQDDRTNEKLFF
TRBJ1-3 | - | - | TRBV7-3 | TGTGCCAGCAGCTTAACCCACGGCAGCCCAGTGTACACCATATATTTT | CASSLTHGSPVYTIYF
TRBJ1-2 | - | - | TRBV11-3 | TGTGCCAGCAGCTATAGCGGGAGGGCTAACTATGGCTACACCTTC | CASSYSGRANYGYTF
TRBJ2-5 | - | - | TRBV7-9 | TGTGCCAGCAGCTTAGCGGAGGGTCAGGGGGAGACCCAGTACTTC | CASSLAEGQGETQYF
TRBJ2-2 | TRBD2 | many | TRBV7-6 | TGTGCCAGCAGCTTAGCGATTAGCGGGAGGGGCGGGGAGCTGTTTTTT | CASSLAISGRGGELFF
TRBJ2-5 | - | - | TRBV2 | TGTGCCAGCAGCCCCCGACATTCGTACCAAGAGACCCAGTACTTC | CASSPRHSYQETQYF
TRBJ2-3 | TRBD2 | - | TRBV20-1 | TGCAGTGCCACAAGAGGGGCGGGAGAGGGAGGAGATACGCAGTATTTT | CSATRGAGEGGDTQYF
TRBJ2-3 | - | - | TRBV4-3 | TGCGCCAGCAGCCAAGATCCGGGACACTTATACCGGGAGGTTACGCAGTATTTT | CASSQDPGHLYREVTQYF
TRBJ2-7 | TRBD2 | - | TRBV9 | TGTGCCAGCAGCGTAGCGGGAGGGCAAGGCGAGCAGTACTTC | CASSVAGGQGEQYF
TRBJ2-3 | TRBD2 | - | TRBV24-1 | TGTGCCACCAGAAAAACTAGCGGAGCAGATACGCAGTATTTT | CATRKTSGADTQYF
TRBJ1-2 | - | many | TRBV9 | TGTGCCAGCAGCGGACAGTATGGCTACACCTTC | CASSGQYGYTF
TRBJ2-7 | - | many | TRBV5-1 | TGCGCCAGCAGCTTGGGGACGTCGGGTGGGGAGCAGTACTTC | CASSLGTSGGEQYF
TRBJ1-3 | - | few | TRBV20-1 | TGCAGTGCTAGAGATCCCTACGGAAACACCATATATTTT | CSARDPYGNTIYF
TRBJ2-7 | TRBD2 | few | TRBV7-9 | TGTGCCAGCAGCCCAAAGGGACTAGCGGGCGATGAGCAGTACTTC | CASSPKGLAGDEQYF
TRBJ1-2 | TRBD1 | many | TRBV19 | TGTGCCAGTAGTCGCAGTGGGACAGGGTCCTTTGGTGGCTACACCTTC | CASSRSGTGSFGGYTF
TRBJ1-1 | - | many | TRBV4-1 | TGCGCCAGCAGCCAAGATTTCGAGAGATTGGGAAGGAACACTGAAGCTTTCTTT | CASSQDFERLGRNTEAFF
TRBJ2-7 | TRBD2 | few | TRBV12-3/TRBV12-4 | TGTGCCAGCAGTTTAAACGGGAGGGGGGGCGGTGAGCAGTACTTC | CASSLNGRGGGEQYF
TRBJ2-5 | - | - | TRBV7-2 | TGTGCCAGCAGCTTAAGCGGCCGGATCCAAGAGACCCAGTACTTC | CASSLSGRIQETQYF
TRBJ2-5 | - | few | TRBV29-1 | TGCAGCGTTAGCAGGGGGGAAGAGACCCAGTACTTC | CSVSRGEETQYF